This T cell receptor (beta chain) emerged from a study of vaccination effects on CD4 cells after COVID-19. With 3 bases removed from V and 5 bases from J, the gap between germline ends came to 4 bases. Looked up from germline, CDR1 is MNHEY and CDR2 is SMNVEV (reference sequence). The CDR3 runs to 12 residues. On this clone: Its antigen is still unknown.

Before sequencing, viral peptide pools were used by the ViraFEST assay to expand antigen-specific CD4+ T cells. An approximately ten-day culture period preceded the isolation of CD4+ T cells. The assay was immunoSEQ multiplex PCR, and TCRdb's table has in-frame clones only and misses some. The table records about 8,100 clones, approximately 74% of them present only once. The genes are TRBV27 and TRBJ2-2, with D hard to call. The clonotype was recovered from a human donor who received a COVID-19 vaccine. The specimen was CD4+ T cells from PBMCs cultured with HCoV-229E spike peptides, collected before COVID-19 vaccination. The CDR3, as DNA: TGTGCCAGCAGTTTCTGGACCGGGGAGCTGTTTTTT. Its protein product is CASSFWTGELFF.